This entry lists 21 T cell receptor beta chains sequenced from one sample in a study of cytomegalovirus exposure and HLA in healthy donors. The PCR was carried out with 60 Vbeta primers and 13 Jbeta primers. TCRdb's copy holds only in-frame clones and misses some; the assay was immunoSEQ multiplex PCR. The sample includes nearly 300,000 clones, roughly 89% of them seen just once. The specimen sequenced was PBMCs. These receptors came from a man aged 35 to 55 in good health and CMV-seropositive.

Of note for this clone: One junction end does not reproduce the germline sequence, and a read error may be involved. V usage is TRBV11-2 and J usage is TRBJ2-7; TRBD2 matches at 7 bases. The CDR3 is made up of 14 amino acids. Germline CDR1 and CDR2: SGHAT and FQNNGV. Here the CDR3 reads CASSLDPLAENLNF. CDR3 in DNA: TGTGCCAGCAGCTTAGATCCCCTAGCGGAGAATTTGAACTTC.

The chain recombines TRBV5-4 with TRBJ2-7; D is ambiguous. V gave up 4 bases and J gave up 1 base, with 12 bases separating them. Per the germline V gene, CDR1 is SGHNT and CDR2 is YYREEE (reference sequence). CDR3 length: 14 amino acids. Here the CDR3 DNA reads TGTGCCAGCAGCGCCTTCGCGGTGTCCTACGAGCAGTACTTC. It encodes CASSAFAVSYEQYF.

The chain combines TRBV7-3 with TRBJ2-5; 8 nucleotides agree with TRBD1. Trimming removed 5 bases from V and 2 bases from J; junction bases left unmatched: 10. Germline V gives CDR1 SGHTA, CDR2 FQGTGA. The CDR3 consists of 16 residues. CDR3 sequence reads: CASSRTGISLQETQYF. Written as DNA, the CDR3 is TGTGCCAGCAGCCGGACAGGGATAAGCCTACAAGAGACCCAGTACTTC.

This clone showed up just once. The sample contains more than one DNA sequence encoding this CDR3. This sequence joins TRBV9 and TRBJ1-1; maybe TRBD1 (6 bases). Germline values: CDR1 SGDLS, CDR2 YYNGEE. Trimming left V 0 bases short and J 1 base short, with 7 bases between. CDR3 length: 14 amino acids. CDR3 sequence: CASSVVTGNTEAFF. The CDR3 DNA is TGTGCCAGCAGCGTAGTGACAGGGAACACTGAAGCTTTCTTT.

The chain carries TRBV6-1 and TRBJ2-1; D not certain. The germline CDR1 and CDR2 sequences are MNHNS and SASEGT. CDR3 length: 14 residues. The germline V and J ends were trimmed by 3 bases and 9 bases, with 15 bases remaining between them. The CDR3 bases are TGTGCCAGCAGTGAGTATCGAGGTTCGGGTGAGCAGTTCTTC. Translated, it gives CASSEYRGSGEQFF.

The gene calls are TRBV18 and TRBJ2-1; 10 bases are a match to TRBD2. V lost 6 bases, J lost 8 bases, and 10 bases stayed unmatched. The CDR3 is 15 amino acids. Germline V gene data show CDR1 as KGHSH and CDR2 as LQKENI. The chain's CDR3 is CASSPGLAAGDEQFF. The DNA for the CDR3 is TGTGCCAGCTCTCCCGGACTAGCGGCGGGGGATGAGCAGTTCTTC.

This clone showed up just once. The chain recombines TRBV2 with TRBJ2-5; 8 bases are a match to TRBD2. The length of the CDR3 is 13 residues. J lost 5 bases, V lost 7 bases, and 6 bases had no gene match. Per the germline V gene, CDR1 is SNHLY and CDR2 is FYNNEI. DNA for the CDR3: TGTGCCAGCAACCGACTAGCGTTTGAGACCCAGTACTTC. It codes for CASNRLAFETQYF.

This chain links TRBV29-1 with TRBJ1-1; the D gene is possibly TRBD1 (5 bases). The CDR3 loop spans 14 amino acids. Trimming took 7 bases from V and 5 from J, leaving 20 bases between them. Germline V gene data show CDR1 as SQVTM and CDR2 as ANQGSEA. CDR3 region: CSATPTGGETEAFF. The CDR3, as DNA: TGCAGCGCTACACCTACAGGTGGGGAAACTGAAGCTTTCTTT.

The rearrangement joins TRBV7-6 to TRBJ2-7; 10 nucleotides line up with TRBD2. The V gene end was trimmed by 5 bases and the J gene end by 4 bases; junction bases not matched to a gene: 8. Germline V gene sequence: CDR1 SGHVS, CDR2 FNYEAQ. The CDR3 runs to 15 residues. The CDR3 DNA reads TGTGCCAGCAGCGCCGGGACTAGCGAGGGGTACGAGCAGTACTTC. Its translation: CASSAGTSEGYEQYF.

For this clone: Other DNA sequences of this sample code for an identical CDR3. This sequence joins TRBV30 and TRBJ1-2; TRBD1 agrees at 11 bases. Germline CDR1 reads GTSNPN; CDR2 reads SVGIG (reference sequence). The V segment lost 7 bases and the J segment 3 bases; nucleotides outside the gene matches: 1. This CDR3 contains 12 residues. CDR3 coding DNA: TGTGCCTTGGACAGGGGGCACTATGGCTACACCTTC. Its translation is CALDRGHYGYTF.

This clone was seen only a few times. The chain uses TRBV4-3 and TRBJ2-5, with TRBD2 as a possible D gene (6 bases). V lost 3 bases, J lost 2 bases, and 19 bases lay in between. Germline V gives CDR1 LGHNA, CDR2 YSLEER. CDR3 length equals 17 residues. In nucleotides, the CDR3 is TGCGCCAGCAGCCATCGACTAGAAACTTTTGGGCAAGAGACCCAGTACTTC. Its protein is CASSHRLETFGQETQYF.

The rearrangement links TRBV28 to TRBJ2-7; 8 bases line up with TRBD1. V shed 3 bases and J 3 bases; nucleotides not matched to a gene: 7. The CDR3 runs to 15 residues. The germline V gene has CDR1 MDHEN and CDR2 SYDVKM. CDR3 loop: CASSFRYRGSYEQYF. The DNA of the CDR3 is TGTGCCAGCAGTTTTCGGTACAGGGGGAGCTACGAGCAGTACTTC.

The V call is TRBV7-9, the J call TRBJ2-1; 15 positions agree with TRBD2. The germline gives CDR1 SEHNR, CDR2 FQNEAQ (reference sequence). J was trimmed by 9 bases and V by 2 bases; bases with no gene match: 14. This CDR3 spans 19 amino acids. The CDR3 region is CASSLWQGLAGGGHTEQFF. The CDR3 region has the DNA TGTGCCAGCAGCTTATGGCAAGGACTAGCGGGAGGGGGCCACACTGAGCAGTTCTTC.

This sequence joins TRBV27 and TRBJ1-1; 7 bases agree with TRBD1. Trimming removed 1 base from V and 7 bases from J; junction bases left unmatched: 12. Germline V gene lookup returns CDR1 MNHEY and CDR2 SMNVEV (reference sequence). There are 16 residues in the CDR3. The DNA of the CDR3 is TGTGCCAGCAGTTTATGGGTTAGACAGGGAAAGGGTGAAGCTTTCTTT. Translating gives CASSLWVRQGKGEAFF.

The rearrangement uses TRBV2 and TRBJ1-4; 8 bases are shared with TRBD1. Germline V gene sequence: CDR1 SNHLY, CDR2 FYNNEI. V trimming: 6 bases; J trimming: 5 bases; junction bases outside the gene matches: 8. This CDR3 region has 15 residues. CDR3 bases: TGTGCCAGCAGCGCTCAGGGGGCAGCGAATGAAAAACTGTTTTTT. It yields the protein CASSAQGAANEKLFF.

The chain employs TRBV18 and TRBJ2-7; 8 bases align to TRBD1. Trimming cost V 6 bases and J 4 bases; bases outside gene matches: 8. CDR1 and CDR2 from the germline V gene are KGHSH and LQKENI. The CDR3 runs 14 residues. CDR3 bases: TGTGCCAGCTCCCCGGCAGGGGGCGATTACGAGCAGTACTTC. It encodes CASSPAGGDYEQYF.

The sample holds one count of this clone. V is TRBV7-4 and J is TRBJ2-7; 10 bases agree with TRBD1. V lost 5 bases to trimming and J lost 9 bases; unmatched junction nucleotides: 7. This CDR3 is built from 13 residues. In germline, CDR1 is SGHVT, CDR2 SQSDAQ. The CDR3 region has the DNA TGTGCCAGCAGCCAACTGACAGGGGGCGTGCAGTACTTC. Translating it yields CASSQLTGGVQYF.

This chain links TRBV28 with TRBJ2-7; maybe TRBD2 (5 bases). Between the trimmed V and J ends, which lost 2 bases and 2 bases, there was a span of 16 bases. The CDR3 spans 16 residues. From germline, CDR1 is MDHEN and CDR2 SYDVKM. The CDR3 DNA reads TGTGCCAGCAGTTTAGGGTCGGCTAGCCCCGCCTACGAGCAGTACTTC. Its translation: CASSLGSASPAYEQYF. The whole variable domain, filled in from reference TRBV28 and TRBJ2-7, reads DVKVTQSSRYLVKRTGEKVFLECVQDMDHENMFWYRQDPGLGLRLIYFSYDVKMKEKGDIPEGYSVSREKKERFSLILESASTNQTSMYLCASSLGSASPAYEQYFGPGTRLTVT.

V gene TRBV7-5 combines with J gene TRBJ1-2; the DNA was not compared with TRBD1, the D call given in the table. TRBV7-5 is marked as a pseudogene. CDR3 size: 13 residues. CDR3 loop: CARIRDRVGGYTF. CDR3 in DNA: TGTGCCAGAATCCGGGACAGGGTTGGTGGCTACACCTTC.

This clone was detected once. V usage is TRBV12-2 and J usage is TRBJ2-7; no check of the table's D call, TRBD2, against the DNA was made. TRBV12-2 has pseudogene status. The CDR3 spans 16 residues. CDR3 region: CASRLIGLAYGYEQYF. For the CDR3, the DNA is TGTGCAAGTCGCCTAATCGGACTAGCATACGGCTACGAGCAGTACTTC.

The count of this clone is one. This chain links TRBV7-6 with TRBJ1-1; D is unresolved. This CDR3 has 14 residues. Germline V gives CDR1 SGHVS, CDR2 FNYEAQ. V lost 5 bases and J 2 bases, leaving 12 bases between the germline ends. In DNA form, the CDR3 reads TGTGCCAGCAGCCCCTCGGAGTTCAACACTGAAGCTTTCTTT. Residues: CASSPSEFNTEAFF.